This T cell receptor beta chain was sequenced in a study of cytomegalovirus exposure and HLA in healthy donors. Whole-study results and caveats: There were 150 to 200 TCR beta chains listed as cytomegalovirus-associated. A later analysis found first-cohort TCR clusters tended to co-occur in the 120 validation repertoires.

Generated by immunoSEQ multiplex PCR, the TCRdb table keeps only in-frame clones and is missing some. The table lists some 65,000 clones, approximately 94% of them singletons. The CDR3 has 14 amino acids. As to this clone: Its antigen is not identified.

The specimen was PBMCs. The receptor comes from a man between 18 and 29 years old in good health and CMV-seropositive. The chain combines TRBV21-1 with TRBJ1-5. TRBV21-1 is a pseudogene locus. This chain's CDR3 is CASPKLGSNQPQHF. The CDR3 DNA follows: TGTGCCAGTCCCAAACTAGGGAGCAATCAGCCCCAGCATTTT.